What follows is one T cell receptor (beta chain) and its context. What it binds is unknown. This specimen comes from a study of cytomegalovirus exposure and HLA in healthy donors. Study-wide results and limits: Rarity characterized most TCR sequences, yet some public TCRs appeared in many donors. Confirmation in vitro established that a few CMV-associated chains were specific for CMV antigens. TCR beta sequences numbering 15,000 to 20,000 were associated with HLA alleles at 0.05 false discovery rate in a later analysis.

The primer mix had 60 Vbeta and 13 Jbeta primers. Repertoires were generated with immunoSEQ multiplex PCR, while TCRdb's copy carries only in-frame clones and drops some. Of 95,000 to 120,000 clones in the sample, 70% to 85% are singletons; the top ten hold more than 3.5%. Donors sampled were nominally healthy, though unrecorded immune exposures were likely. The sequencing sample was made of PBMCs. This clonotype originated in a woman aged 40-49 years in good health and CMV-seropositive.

The CDR3 DNA sequence: TGTGCCAGCAGGCAGGGTCCTCTGGAGCAGTACTTC. Translation: CASRQGPLEQYF. The rearrangement links TRBV27 to TRBJ2-7, with TRBD1 as a possible D gene (5 bases). The V gene's germline CDR1 is MNHEY and CDR2 SMNVEV (reference sequence). Deletions cut 6 bases from V and 7 bases from J, with 13 bases between. The length of the CDR3 is 12 residues.